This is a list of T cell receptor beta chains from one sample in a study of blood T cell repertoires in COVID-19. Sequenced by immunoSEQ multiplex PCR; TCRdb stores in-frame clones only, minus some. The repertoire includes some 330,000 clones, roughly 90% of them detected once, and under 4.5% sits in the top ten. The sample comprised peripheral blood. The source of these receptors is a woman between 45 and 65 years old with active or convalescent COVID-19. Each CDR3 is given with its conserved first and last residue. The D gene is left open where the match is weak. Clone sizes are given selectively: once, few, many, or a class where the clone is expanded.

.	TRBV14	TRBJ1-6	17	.	TGTGCCAGCAGCCAAGAAAGAGGGGGAGCCTATAATTCACCCCTCCACTTT	CASSQERGGAYNSPLHF
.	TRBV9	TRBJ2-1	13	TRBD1	TGTGCCAGCAGCGTAGGGACAGGGTACGAGCAGTTCTTC	CASSVGTGYEQFF
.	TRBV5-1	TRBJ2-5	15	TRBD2	TGCGCCAGCAGCATCGGGACTAGTATCGGGGAGACCCAGTACTTC	CASSIGTSIGETQYF
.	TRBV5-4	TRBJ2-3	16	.	TGTGCCAGCAGCTTGGCGCGGGACTCAAGCACAGATACGCAGTATTTT	CASSLARDSSTDTQYF
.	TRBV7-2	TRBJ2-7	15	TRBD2	TGTGCCAGCAGCTTAGGGACTAGCGGGAGGTACGAGCAGTACTTC	CASSLGTSGRYEQYF
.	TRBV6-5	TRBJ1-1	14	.	TGTGCCAGCAGTACACAGGGCTGGAACACTGAAGCTTTCTTT	CASSTQGWNTEAFF
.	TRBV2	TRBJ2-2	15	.	TGTGCCAGCAGTTTACAGGGGGGGCTCACCGGGGAGCTGTTTTTT	CASSLQGGLTGELFF
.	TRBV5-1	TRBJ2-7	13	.	TGCGCCAGCGGGCTGGGCGGGGCCGGGGAGCAGTACTTC	CASGLGGAGEQYF
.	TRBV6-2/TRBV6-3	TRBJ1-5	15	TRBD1	TGTGCCAGCAGTCCCCGGCGGACAGGAGGCCAGCCCCAGCATTTT	CASSPRRTGGQPQHF
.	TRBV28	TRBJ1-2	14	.	TGTGCCAGCAGTCCTCTATACGGGGAGTATGGCTACACCTTC	CASSPLYGEYGYTF
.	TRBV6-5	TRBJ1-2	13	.	TGTGCCAGCAAAAGGGGTTCTAACTATGGCTACACCTTC	CASKRGSNYGYTF
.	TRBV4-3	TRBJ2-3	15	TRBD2	TGCGCCAGCAGCCAAGCCTCGACTAGCGGTTATACGCAGTATTTT	CASSQASTSGYTQYF
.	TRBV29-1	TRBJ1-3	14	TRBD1	TGCAGCGTTGAGGACGGACAGGGTGAGAACACCATATATTTT	CSVEDGQGENTIYF
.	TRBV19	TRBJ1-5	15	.	TGTGCCAGTAGTATATCGAGGCTAAGCAATCAGCCCCAGCATTTT	CASSISRLSNQPQHF
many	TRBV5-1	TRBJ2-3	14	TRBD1	TGCGCCAGCAGCTTAGGACAGGGGAAAGATACGCAGTATTTT	CASSLGQGKDTQYF
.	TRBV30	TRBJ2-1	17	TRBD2	TGTGCCTGGAGTGGGGCGCGGACTAGCGGGAATTACAATGAGCAGTTCTTC	CAWSGARTSGNYNEQFF
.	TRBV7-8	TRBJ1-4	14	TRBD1	TGTGCCAGCAGCTTGGACAGGGGTGGTGAAAAACTGTTTTTT	CASSLDRGGEKLFF
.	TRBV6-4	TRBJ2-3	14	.	TGTGCCAGCAGTGAGCAGGGGAGCACAGATACGCAGTATTTT	CASSEQGSTDTQYF
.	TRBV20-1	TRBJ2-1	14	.	TGCAGTGCTAGTAGCGGTCCTTCCTACAATGAGCAGTTCTTC	CSASSGPSYNEQFF
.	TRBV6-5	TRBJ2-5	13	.	TGTGCCAGCAGTTTGGGACATCAAGAGACCCAGTACTTC	CASSLGHQETQYF
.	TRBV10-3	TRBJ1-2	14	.	TGTGCTAGTACTTGGGGGGGTTCTAACTATGGCTACACCTTC	CASTWGGSNYGYTF
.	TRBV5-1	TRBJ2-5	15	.	TGCGCCAGCAGCTCCCTGGGGCGGGGACAAGAGACCCAGTACTTC	CASSSLGRGQETQYF
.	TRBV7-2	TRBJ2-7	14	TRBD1	TGTGCCAGCAGCGCCGCCAGGGGGCCTCGCGAGCAGTACTTC	CASSAARGPREQYF
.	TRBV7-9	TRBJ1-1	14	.	TGTGCCAGCAGCTTACCAGTCATGAACACTGAAGCTTTCTTT	CASSLPVMNTEAFF
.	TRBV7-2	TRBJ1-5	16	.	TGTGCCAGCAGCCCCGCGGGGACGGAGTACAATCAGCCCCAGCATTTT	CASSPAGTEYNQPQHF
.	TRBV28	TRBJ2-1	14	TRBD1	TGTGCCAGCCACCCGGGACAGGGTTACAATGAGCAGTTCTTC	CASHPGQGYNEQFF
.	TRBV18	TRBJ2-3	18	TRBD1	TGTGCCAGCTCACCGAAACGATACGGGACAGGGGGCACGGATACGCAGTATTTT	CASSPKRYGTGGTDTQYF
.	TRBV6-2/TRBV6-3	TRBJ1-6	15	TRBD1	TGTGCCAGCAGTTCCCCGACAGGGAGGAGATCACCCCTCCACTTT	CASSSPTGRRSPLHF
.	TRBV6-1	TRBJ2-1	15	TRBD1	TGTGCCAGCAGTGAAGGTGGGACAGGCCGCAATGAGCAGTTCTTC	CASSEGGTGRNEQFF
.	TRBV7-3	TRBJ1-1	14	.	TGTGCCAGCAGCGAACAGCCTATGAACACTGAAGCTTTCTTT	CASSEQPMNTEAFF
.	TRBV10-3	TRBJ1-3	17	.	TGTGCCATCAGTAAGGTGTCCGGACAGAGCTCTGGAAACACCATATATTTT	CAISKVSGQSSGNTIYF
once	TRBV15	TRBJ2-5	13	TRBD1	TGTGCCACCAGCGGGATGACAGGGGAGACCCAGTACTTC	CATSGMTGETQYF
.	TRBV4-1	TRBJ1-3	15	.	TGCGCCAGCAGCCAAGGATACAGGGCTGGAAACACCATATATTTT	CASSQGYRAGNTIYF
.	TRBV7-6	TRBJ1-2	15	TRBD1	TGTGCCAGCAGCGCGTTACAGGGGTCGGACTATGGCTACACCTTC	CASSALQGSDYGYTF
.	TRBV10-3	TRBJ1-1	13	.	TGTGCCATAGGGGGACAACTGAACACTGAAGCTTTCTTT	CAIGGQLNTEAFF
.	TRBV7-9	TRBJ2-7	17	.	TGTGCCAGCAGCTTAGCCTGGTCCGCCGCGAGCTCCTACGAGCAGTACTTC	CASSLAWSAASSYEQYF
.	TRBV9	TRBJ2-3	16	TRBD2	TGTGCCAGCAGCGTATTCCTAGCGGGAGGGCCAGATACGCAGTATTTT	CASSVFLAGGPDTQYF
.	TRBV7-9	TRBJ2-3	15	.	TGTGCCAGCAACAGGGAAATGTTCAGAACAGATACGCAGTATTTT	CASNREMFRTDTQYF
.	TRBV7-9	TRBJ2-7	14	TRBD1	TGTGCCAGCAGCGCGGACAGGAACTCCTACGAGCAGTACTTC	CASSADRNSYEQYF